The 31 T cell receptor beta chains below were found in one sample sequenced in a study of technical replicates of blood from a few donors. The data were produced by immunoSEQ multiplex PCR, yet TCRdb's version contains in-frame clones alone and is incomplete. This sample has about 80,000 clones, with around 97% found just once. Sample: T cells isolated from PBMCs. The source of these receptors is a human donor in good health.

The chain is built from TRBV5-1 and TRBJ2-2, with a tentative D call TRBD2 (5 bases). Deletions cut 6 bases from V and 0 bases from J, with 18 bases between. CDR1 is SGHRS and CDR2 is YFSETQ in the germline V gene. This CDR3 region has 17 residues. The CDR3 loop reads CASTLLSGFTNTGELFF. The CDR3, as DNA: TGCGCCAGCACGTTACTCAGCGGATTTACGAACACCGGGGAGCTGTTTTTT. Looking up the rest from reference TRBV5-1 and TRBJ2-2 gives the full variable domain: KAGVTQTPRYLIKTRGQQVTLSCSPISGHRSVSWYQQTPGQGLQFLFEYFSETQRNKGNFPGRFSGRQFSNSRSEMNVSTLELGDSALYLCASTLLSGFTNTGELFFGEGSRLTVL.

V usage is TRBV25-1 and J usage is TRBJ2-2; TRBD2 agrees at 9 bases. The trim removed 3 bases at V and 4 bases at J, leaving 6 bases unmatched. CDR3 length: 16 residues. Germline V gene data show CDR1 as MGHDK and CDR2 as SYGVNS. Here the CDR3 DNA reads TGTGCCAGCAGTGACTGGCGGGAGGGAGGCACCGGGGAGCTGTTTTTT. Its protein product is CASSDWREGGTGELFF.

This chain uses TRBV28 with TRBJ1-2; D not resolved. The CDR3 is 12 amino acids. V was shortened by 6 bases and J by 4 bases, with 9 bases between the two germline ends. The V gene's germline CDR1 is MDHEN and CDR2 SYDVKM. The CDR3 DNA reads as TGTGCCAGCAGCCGTGAGGGCTATGGCTACACCTTC. Its protein is CASSREGYGYTF.

This chain joins TRBV9 and TRBJ2-1, with D unclear. CDR3 length: 16 amino acids. Germline CDR1 and CDR2: SGDLS and YYNGEE. Trimming stripped 3 bases from V and 5 bases from J, with 18 bases between. The CDR3 is CASSERPPSRNNEQFF. The CDR3 bases are TGTGCCAGCAGCGAGAGGCCCCCATCAAGGAACAATGAGCAGTTCTTC.

The CDR3 sequence: CASSKPSDSDTQYF. In DNA, the CDR3 is TGTGCCAGCAGCAAGCCATCCGACTCAGATACGCAGTATTTT. This chain links TRBV27 with TRBJ2-3; D is uncertain. The CDR3 has 14 residues. The V gene's germline CDR1 is MNHEY and CDR2 SMNVEV (reference sequence). Trimming stripped 6 bases from V and 4 bases from J, with 14 bases between.

This clone came up once. The chain uses TRBV5-1 and TRBJ1-2, with 12 bases aligning to TRBD1. The CDR3 length is 14 residues. The V and J ends lost 4 bases and 8 bases, in that order; junction bases with no gene match: 6. Germline V lookup: CDR1 SGHRS, CDR2 YFSETQ. CDR3 in amino acids: CASSTGQGAEGYTF. The CDR3 DNA reads TGCGCCAGCAGCACGGGACAGGGGGCGGAAGGCTACACCTTC.

This chain uses TRBV11-3 with TRBJ2-2; D is unresolved. CDR1 is SGHNT, CDR2 YENEEA, per germline. This CDR3 contains 16 residues. V was clipped by 1 base and J by 3 bases, with 12 bases between them. Written as DNA, the CDR3 is TGTGCCAGCAGCTTAGGCATATTTGAGGACACCGGGGAGCTGTTTTTT. The encoded protein is CASSLGIFEDTGELFF. The full variable domain, in which reference TRBV11-3 and TRBJ2-2 provide the parts outside the CDR3, is EAGVVQSPRYKIIEKKQPVAFWCNPISGHNTLYWYLQNLGQGPELLIRYENEEAVDDSQLPKDRFSAERLKGVDSTLKIQPAELGDSAVYLCASSLGIFEDTGELFFGEGSRLTVL.

V is TRBV4-2 and J is TRBJ1-1, with TRBD1 matching over 7 bases. V lost 2 bases to trimming and J lost 1 base; unmatched junction nucleotides: 4. Germline CDR1 is LGHNA and CDR2 is YNFKEQ. The CDR3 has 15 residues. The CDR3 loop is CASSQSDRPNTEAFF. CDR3 nucleotides: TGTGCCAGCAGCCAATCGGACAGGCCGAACACTGAAGCTTTCTTT.

The J gene is TRBJ1-5, the V gene TRBV12-5, with D possibly matching TRBD1 (6 bases). Germline V gives CDR1 LGHNT, CDR2 FRNRAP. With 5 bases removed from V and 4 bases from J, the gap between germline ends came to 24 bases. The CDR3 runs to 18 residues. The DNA of the CDR3 is TGTGCTAGTGGTCCACTGCCCGATCGACAGGAATATAATCAGCCCCAGCATTTT. It encodes CASGPLPDRQEYNQPQHF.

The chain has TRBV10-2 and TRBJ2-3, with 10 bases identical to TRBD2. This CDR3 comprises 16 residues. CDR1 WSHSY and CDR2 SAAADI come from the germline V gene. V lost 5 bases to trimming and J lost 1 base; unmatched junction nucleotides: 6. In DNA form, the CDR3 reads TGCGCCAGCAGTTCGGGACTAGCGCACGGCACAGATACGCAGTATTTT. This translates into CASSSGLAHGTDTQYF.

This rearrangement joins TRBV7-8 to TRBJ2-2; D not resolved. There are 16 residues in the CDR3. CDR1 is SGHVS and CDR2 is FQNEAQ in the germline V gene. V dropped 0 bases and J dropped 8 bases, with 16 bases sitting between them. The CDR3 region has the DNA TGTGCCAGCAGCTTAGCTCGGTCCTCATTTAAGGGGGAGCTGTTTTTT. Its translation is CASSLARSSFKGELFF.

This chain links TRBV9 with TRBJ1-3, with 7 bases aligning to TRBD1. In germline, CDR1 is SGDLS, CDR2 YYNGEE. This CDR3 is built from 13 residues. The V and J ends lost 4 bases and 4 bases, in that order; junction bases with no gene match: 2. CDR3 sequence reads: CASSLGQGNTIYF. Written as DNA, the CDR3 is TGTGCCAGCAGCCTGGGACAGGGAAACACCATATATTTT. Full variable domain (missing parts from reference TRBV9 and TRBJ1-3): DSGVTQTPKHLITATGQRVTLRCSPRSGDLSVYWYQQSLDQGLQFLIQYYNGEERAKGNILERFSAQQFPDLHSELNLSSLELGDSALYFCASSLGQGNTIYFGEGSWLTVV.

The chain couples TRBV5-8 to TRBJ2-7, with D possibly TRBD1 on 6 matching bases. There are 15 residues in the CDR3. V dropped 5 bases and J dropped 7 bases, with 22 bases sitting between them. Germline V gene lookup returns CDR1 SGHTS and CDR2 YDEGEE. The CDR3: CASRGSQGSLWEQYF. For the CDR3, the DNA is TGTGCCAGCAGGGGATCACAGGGCTCGCTTTGGGAGCAGTACTTC.

This chain joins TRBV6-1 and TRBJ1-3; TRBD1 is a possible D gene (5 bases). V lost 4 bases and J lost 4, with 5 bases in between. This CDR3 has 12 amino acids. From germline, CDR1 is MNHNS and CDR2 SASEGT. CDR3 region: CASSGTGNTIYF. Written as DNA, the CDR3 is TGTGCCAGCAGTGGGACAGGAAACACCATATATTTT.

About this clone: Distinct nucleotide sequences in the sample also encode this CDR3. This chain connects TRBV6-1 to TRBJ1-1; D perhaps matches TRBD1 (5 bases). V was pared by 2 bases and J by 2 bases, with 6 bases between. The length of the CDR3 is 13 residues. Germline V gene sequence: CDR1 MNHNS, CDR2 SASEGT. The CDR3 sequence: CASSERGNTEAFF. CDR3 bases: TGTGCCAGCAGTGAAAGGGGAAACACTGAAGCTTTCTTT.

J is TRBJ1-4 and V is TRBV28; 7 bases map to TRBD1. Germline V gene lookup returns CDR1 MDHEN and CDR2 SYDVKM. The CDR3 has 16 residues. With 4 bases clipped from V and 4 bases from J, the junction kept 9 bases outside the gene matches. CDR3 residues: CASSSSRTGFNEKLFF. CDR3 DNA sequence: TGTGCCAGCAGTTCCTCTCGGACAGGCTTTAATGAAAAACTGTTTTTT.

This chain links TRBV29-1 with TRBJ2-2; possible D gene TRBD2, 6 bases. V lost 4 bases and J 1 base, leaving 13 bases between the germline ends. CDR1 and CDR2 from the germline V gene are SQVTM and ANQGSEA. There are 15 residues in the CDR3. CDR3 residues: CSVVGEAGNTGELFF. The DNA for the CDR3 is TGCAGCGTTGTTGGGGAAGCGGGGAACACCGGGGAGCTGTTTTTT.

In DNA form, the CDR3 reads TGTGCCAGCAGGGAATATTTCAACCGGGGGTACAATGAGCAGTTCTTC. Encoded protein: CASREYFNRGYNEQFF. This chain uses TRBV11-2 with TRBJ2-1, with a possible D match to TRBD2 (6 bases). Trimming left V 6 bases short and J 4 bases short, with 19 bases between. Germline lookup yields CDR1 SGHAT and CDR2 FQNNGV. This CDR3 has 16 amino acids.

V usage is TRBV11-2 and J usage is TRBJ1-4; D is uncertain. CDR1 and CDR2 from the germline V gene are SGHAT and FQNNGV. The V end lost 1 base, the J end lost 2 bases, and 11 bases lay between the germline ends. This CDR3 contains 16 residues. Here the CDR3 DNA reads TGTGCCAGCAGCTTAGGAGTAGCAGCTACTAATGAAAAACTGTTTTTT. Its protein is CASSLGVAATNEKLFF.

CDR3 loop: CASSPIPGQGNYGYTF. The CDR3 DNA is TGTGCCAGCAGCCCTATTCCGGGACAGGGGAACTATGGCTACACCTTC. The chain uses TRBV5-6 and TRBJ1-2, with 10 positions matching TRBD1. The CDR3 is 16 residues long. From germline, CDR1 is SGHDT and CDR2 YYEEEE. J was trimmed by 2 bases and V by 4 bases; bases with no gene match: 8. Filled out from reference TRBV5-6 and TRBJ1-2, the complete variable domain reads DAGVTQSPTHLIKTRGQQVTLRCSPKSGHDTVSWYQQALGQGPQFIFQYYEEEERQRGNFPDRFSGHQFPNYSSELNVNALLLGDSALYLCASSPIPGQGNYGYTFGSGTRLTVV.

Only one count was recorded for this clone. This chain joins TRBV11-2 and TRBJ2-1; D not resolved. CDR1 and CDR2 from the germline V gene are SGHAT and FQNNGV. The V end was cut by 1 base, the J end by 0 bases, with 7 bases between. The CDR3 extends over 15 amino acids. The CDR3 is CASSLGLSSYNEQFF. The DNA for the CDR3 is TGTGCCAGCAGCTTAGGTCTTAGCTCCTACAATGAGCAGTTCTTC. Full variable domain (missing parts from reference TRBV11-2 and TRBJ2-1): EAGVAQSPRYKIIEKRQSVAFWCNPISGHATLYWYQQILGQGPKLLIQFQNNGVVDDSQLPKDRFSAERLKGVDSTLKIQPAKLEDSAVYLCASSLGLSSYNEQFFGPGTRLTVL.

In this sample, this clone turned up once. The chain links TRBV28 to TRBJ1-3, with 11 bases identical to TRBD1. CDR1 and CDR2 (germline): MDHEN, SYDVKM. The CDR3 consists of 15 residues. The V and J ends lost 2 bases and 8 bases, in that order; junction bases with no gene match: 5. This chain's CDR3 is CASSLGTGGLYTIYF. The CDR3 DNA reads TGTGCCAGCAGTTTAGGGACAGGGGGACTTTACACCATATATTTT.

The chain employs TRBV6-5 and TRBJ2-1, with 13 bases lining up with TRBD2. The CDR3 totals 16 residues. The J segment lost 7 bases and the V segment lost 4 bases, leaving 7 bases of the junction unmatched. Looked up from germline, CDR1 is MNHEY and CDR2 is SVGAGI. CDR3 bases: TGTGCCAGCAGTTCAATAAGGACTAGCGGGAGAAATGAGCAGTTCTTC. Its translation is CASSSIRTSGRNEQFF.

This chain uses TRBV28 with TRBJ2-7; maybe TRBD1 (5 bases). V was shortened by 5 bases and J by 7 bases, with 18 bases between the two germline ends. This CDR3 region has 14 residues. Germline V CDR1 and CDR2: MDHEN, SYDVKM. The CDR3 nucleotides read TGTGCCAGCAGTACCGGACACCCCCGCTTTGAGCAGTACTTC. Its translation is CASSTGHPRFEQYF.

CDR3 coding DNA: TGTGCCAGCATTCAGGGTAAGGAGACCCAGTACTTC. This gives the protein CASIQGKETQYF. The chain recombines TRBV2 with TRBJ2-5, with D perhaps matching TRBD1 (5 bases). Germline values: CDR1 SNHLY, CDR2 FYNNEI. This CDR3 region has 12 residues. V lost 7 bases and J lost 5, with 11 bases in between.

Written as DNA, the CDR3 is TGTGCCAGCAGCTTGGAGGGGCGGGGGGATTTCTATGGCTACACCTTC. This encodes CASSLEGRGDFYGYTF. This chain uses TRBV5-4 with TRBJ1-2; TRBD1 is a possible D gene (5 bases). Trimming removed 0 bases at V and 4 bases at J, with 16 bases between. The CDR3 totals 16 residues. In germline, CDR1 is SGHNT, CDR2 YYREEE (reference sequence).

The chain combines TRBV6-6 with TRBJ1-2, with D unresolved. CDR1 and CDR2 (germline): MNHNY, SVGAGI (reference sequence). There are 16 residues in the CDR3. Trimming cost V 0 bases and J 4 bases, with 15 bases left between them. CDR3 in DNA: TGTGCCAGCAGTTACTCAGGTGCGAGGAAATTCTATGGCTACACCTTC. Protein sequence: CASSYSGARKFYGYTF.

The chain recombines TRBV6-1 with TRBJ1-4; no reliable D call. V was pared by 4 bases and J by 8 bases, with 11 bases between. CDR1 MNHNS and CDR2 SASEGT come from the germline V gene. The CDR3 extends over 13 amino acids. CDR3 nucleotide sequence: TGTGCCAGCAGTGCCGGGGTGGAGGAAAAACTGTTTTTT. Amino acids: CASSAGVEEKLFF.

This clone was seen only once. The chain carries TRBV14 and TRBJ2-7; D remains ambiguous. The CDR3 is 15 amino acids. Germline-derived CDR1 and CDR2 are SGHDN and FVKESK. The germline V and J ends were trimmed by 1 base and 0 bases, with 10 bases remaining between them. CDR3 in amino acids: CASSQGPGSSYEQYF. CDR3 DNA: TGTGCCAGCAGCCAAGGACCGGGTAGCTCCTACGAGCAGTACTTC.

The genes are TRBV19 and TRBJ1-1, with a tentative D call TRBD1 (6 bases). V lost 6 bases to trimming and J lost 4 bases, with 9 bases between them. The CDR3 spans 12 residues. Per germline, CDR1 LNHDA and CDR2 SQIVND (reference sequence). The CDR3 bases are TGTGCCAGTAGAACAGGGACCACTGAAGCTTTCTTT. This encodes CASRTGTTEAFF.

The gene calls are TRBV5-1 and TRBJ2-7; TRBD2 aligns across 7 bases. CDR1 is SGHRS and CDR2 is YFSETQ in the germline V gene. The J segment lost 0 bases and the V segment lost 3 bases, leaving 15 bases of the junction unmatched. The CDR3 is made up of 18 amino acids. CDR3 DNA sequence: TGCGCCAGCAGCTCATTGCCCACAAGTGGCGGGAGCTCCTACGAGCAGTACTTC. This codes for CASSSLPTSGGSSYEQYF.